This T cell receptor beta chain derives from a study of cytomegalovirus exposure and HLA in healthy donors. Germline V gene lookup returns CDR1 LNHNV and CDR2 YYDKDF (reference sequence). This CDR3 comprises 15 residues. Trimming stripped 2 bases from V and 5 bases from J, with 16 bases between. The PCR employed 60 Vbeta primers together with 13 Jbeta primers. Method: immunoSEQ multiplex PCR; TCRdb's copy keeps in-frame clones and lacks some. This table holds about 89,000 clones, 76% found once. This clone was seen more than once but under ten times. Its target is unknown. Study-wide results and caveats: In the analysis, some V segments, TRBV6-2 and TRBV6-3 included, were excluded as indistinguishable. The productive fraction for most TCR beta V segments was about 87% or about 30% in an earlier analysis. A list of roughly 160 TCR beta chains associated with cytomegalovirus was given. High sensitivity and specificity were reportedly achieved when the classifier diagnosed cytomegalovirus status.

The sample was PBMCs. The chain joins TRBV15 to TRBJ2-7, with TRBD1 as a possible D gene (5 bases). This receptor was obtained from a male donor in good health and CMV-seronegative. As DNA, the CDR3 is TGTGCCACCAGCAGACAGTCAGGGATGGGGAACGAGCAGTACTTC. As protein: CATSRQSGMGNEQYF.